A single sample gave rise to the 12 T cell receptor beta chains below, sequenced in a study of technical replicates of blood from a handful of donors. Only in-frame clones appear in the TCRdb table, and some are missing; sequencing was by immunoSEQ multiplex PCR. The sample has some 70,000 clones, roughly 88% seen once. The sequenced material came from PBMCs. The receptor set was obtained from a human donor in good health. Some clones in this sample may be carry-over from other donors' samples.

J is TRBJ2-5 and V is TRBV6-1; TRBD1 might be the D (5 bases). This CDR3 is built from 15 residues. V dropped 0 bases and J dropped 3 bases, with 11 bases sitting between them. Germline V lookup: CDR1 MNHNS, CDR2 SASEGT. The CDR3 loop reads CASSEAGAGKETQYF. The CDR3 coding sequence is TGTGCCAGCAGTGAAGCAGGGGCAGGGAAAGAGACCCAGTACTTC.

The chain employs TRBV2 and TRBJ2-7, with 7 bases that match TRBD2. Germline V CDR1 and CDR2: SNHLY, FYNNEI. This CDR3 is built from 13 residues. The trim removed 8 bases at V and 6 bases at J, leaving 10 bases unmatched. The chain's CDR3 is CASEPGRGSEQYF. CDR3 bases: TGTGCCAGCGAGCCGGGGCGGGGGTCCGAGCAGTACTTC.

The chain uses TRBV21-1 and TRBJ1-5; TRBD1, the table's D call, was not compared with the DNA. TRBV21-1 is a pseudogene locus. The CDR3 is 19 amino acids. The CDR3 protein is CASSTGGGRDTYSNQPQHF. The CDR3 DNA sequence: TGTGCCAGCAGCACAGGAGGAGGCAGGGACACCTATAGCAATCAGCCCCAGCATTTT.

The V call is TRBV7-2, the J call TRBJ2-5; 7 nucleotides line up with TRBD2. The CDR3 runs 16 residues. Per the germline V gene, CDR1 is SGHTA and CDR2 is FQGNSA. V gave up 5 bases and J gave up 5 bases; unmatched junction bases: 14. CDR3 loop: CASSAGVAGVFETQYF. The CDR3 bases are TGTGCCAGCAGCGCCGGGGTCGCGGGGGTGTTTGAGACCCAGTACTTC.

The chain employs TRBV5-1 and TRBJ1-4, with D unclear. The germline V gene has CDR1 SGHRS and CDR2 YFSETQ. The CDR3 loop spans 18 amino acids. The germline V and J ends were trimmed by 1 base and 0 bases, with 16 bases remaining between them. The CDR3 sequence is CASSLSRRGEATNEKLFF. The DNA for the CDR3 is TGCGCCAGCAGCTTGAGCCGGCGGGGAGAAGCAACTAATGAAAAACTGTTTTTT.

This sequence joins TRBV7-2 and TRBJ2-3; 10 bases match TRBD2. The CDR3 sequence is 16 residues long. Trimming removed 5 bases from V and 7 bases from J; junction bases left unmatched: 12. Germline values: CDR1 SGHTA, CDR2 FQGNSA. The DNA for the CDR3 is TGTGCCAGCAGCCCCCGGGTGAGCGGGGGGGAAAATACGCAGTATTTT. Protein: CASSPRVSGGENTQYF. Full variable domain (outside the CDR3, taken from reference TRBV7-2 and TRBJ2-3): GAGVSQSPSNKVTEKGKDVELRCDPISGHTALYWYRQSLGQGLEFLIYFQGNSAPDKSGLPSDRFSAERTGGSVSTLTIQRTQQEDSAVYLCASSPRVSGGENTQYFGPGTRLTVL.

The genes are TRBV6-1 and TRBJ2-3; 14 bases fit TRBD2. The CDR3 totals 17 residues. V shed 4 bases, J shed 1 base, and the junction held 4 bases outside the gene matches. CDR1 MNHNS and CDR2 SASEGT come from the germline V gene. In DNA, the CDR3 is TGTGCCAGCAGTGGCGGACTAGCGGGGGGACGCACAGATACGCAGTATTTT. It encodes CASSGGLAGGRTDTQYF.

The chain uses TRBV11-2 and TRBJ2-7; 7 bases are a match to TRBD2. Per the germline V gene, CDR1 is SGHAT and CDR2 is FQNNGV. V gave up 5 bases and J gave up 3 bases; unmatched junction bases: 7. CDR3 length: 14 amino acids. The CDR3 DNA follows: TGTGCCAGCAGCCTCAGACTAGCCGACTACGAGCAGTACTTC. Protein sequence: CASSLRLADYEQYF.

The J gene is TRBJ1-2, the V gene TRBV21-1; the table's D call TRBD1 went unverified against the DNA. TRBV21-1 is recorded as a pseudogene. This CDR3 is 14 amino acids long. The CDR3 loop reads CASSKARGRNGYTF. The CDR3 DNA follows: TGTGCCAGCAGCAAAGCGAGGGGGAGAAATGGCTACACCTTC.

V is TRBV19 and J is TRBJ1-2; D not certain. This CDR3 is built from 13 residues. With 3 bases removed from V and 7 bases from J, the gap between germline ends came to 12 bases. CDR1 and CDR2 (germline): LNHDA, SQIVND (reference sequence). The CDR3 DNA sequence: TGTGCCAGTAGTATGTCCCAAACTGGTGGCTACACCTTC. Residues: CASSMSQTGGYTF.

The chain employs TRBV15 and TRBJ2-7, with no clear D. The CDR3 consists of 13 residues. Germline V gives CDR1 LNHNV, CDR2 YYDKDF (reference sequence). V lost 5 bases and J lost 4, with 12 bases in between. The CDR3 is CATSLEVDYEQYF. In nucleotides, the CDR3 is TGTGCCACCAGCCTCGAGGTGGATTACGAGCAGTACTTC. Full variable domain (missing parts from reference TRBV15 and TRBJ2-7): DAMVIQNPRYQVTQFGKPVTLSCSQTLNHNVMYWYQQKSSQAPKLLFHYYDKDFNNEADTPDNFQSRRPNTSFCFLDIRSPGLGDTAMYLCATSLEVDYEQYFGPGTRLTVT.

This chain links TRBV6-5 with TRBJ2-5; D might be TRBD2 (6 bases). Trimming took off 2 bases at V and 2 bases at J, with 15 bases between the two ends. The CDR3 is made up of 16 amino acids. In germline, CDR1 is MNHEY, CDR2 SVGAGI. The chain's CDR3 is CASSYTRSSGQETQYF. In DNA form, the CDR3 reads TGTGCCAGCAGTTACACCCGGAGCAGCGGGCAAGAGACCCAGTACTTC.